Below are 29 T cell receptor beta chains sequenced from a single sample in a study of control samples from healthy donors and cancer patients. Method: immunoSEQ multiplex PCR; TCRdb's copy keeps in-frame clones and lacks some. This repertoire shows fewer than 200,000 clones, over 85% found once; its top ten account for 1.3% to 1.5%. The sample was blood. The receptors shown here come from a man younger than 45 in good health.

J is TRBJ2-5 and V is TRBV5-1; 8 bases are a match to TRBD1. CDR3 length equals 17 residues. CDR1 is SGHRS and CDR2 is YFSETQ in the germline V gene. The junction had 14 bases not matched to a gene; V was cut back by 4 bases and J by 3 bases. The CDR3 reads CASSPGPRGLQEETQYF. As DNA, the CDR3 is TGCGCCAGCAGCCCTGGCCCCAGGGGGCTTCAAGAAGAGACCCAGTACTTC. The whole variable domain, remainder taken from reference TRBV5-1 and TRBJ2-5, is KAGVTQTPRYLIKTRGQQVTLSCSPISGHRSVSWYQQTPGQGLQFLFEYFSETQRNKGNFPGRFSGRQFSNSRSEMNVSTLELGDSALYLCASSPGPRGLQEETQYFGPGTRLLVL.

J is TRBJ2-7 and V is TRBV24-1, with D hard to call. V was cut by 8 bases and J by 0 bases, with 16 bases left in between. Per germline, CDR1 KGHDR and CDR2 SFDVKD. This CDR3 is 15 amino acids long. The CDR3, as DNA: TGTGCCACCACTTTTCAGGCCTTCACCTCCTACGAGCAGTACTTC. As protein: CATTFQAFTSYEQYF.

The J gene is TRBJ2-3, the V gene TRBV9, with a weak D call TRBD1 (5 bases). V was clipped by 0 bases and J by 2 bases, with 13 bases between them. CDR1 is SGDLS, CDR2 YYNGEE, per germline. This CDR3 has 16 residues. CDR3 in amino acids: CASSVEDIEYTDTQYF. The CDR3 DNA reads TGTGCCAGCAGCGTAGAGGACATAGAGTACACAGATACGCAGTATTTT.

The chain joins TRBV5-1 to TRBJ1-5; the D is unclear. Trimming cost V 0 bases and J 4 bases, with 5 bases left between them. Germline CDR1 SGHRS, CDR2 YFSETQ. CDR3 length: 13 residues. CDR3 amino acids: CASSLGRNQPQHF. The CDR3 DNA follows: TGCGCCAGCAGCTTGGGTAGAAATCAGCCCCAGCATTTT.

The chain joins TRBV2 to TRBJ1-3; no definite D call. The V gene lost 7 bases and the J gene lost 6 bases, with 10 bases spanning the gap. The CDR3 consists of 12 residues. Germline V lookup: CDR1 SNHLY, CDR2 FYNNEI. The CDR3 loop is CASTPPLNTIYF. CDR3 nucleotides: TGTGCCAGCACCCCCCCCCTAAACACCATATATTTT.

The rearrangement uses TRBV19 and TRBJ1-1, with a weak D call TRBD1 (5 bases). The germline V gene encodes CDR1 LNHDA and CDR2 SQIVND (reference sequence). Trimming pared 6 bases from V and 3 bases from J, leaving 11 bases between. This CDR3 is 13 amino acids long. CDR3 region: CASSTGGDTEAFF. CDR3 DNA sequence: TGTGCCAGTAGCACAGGAGGTGACACTGAAGCTTTCTTT.

CDR3 in amino acids: CASSYGWGRDGNTIYF. The DNA for the CDR3 is TGTGCCAGCAGTTACGGATGGGGCAGAGATGGAAACACCATATATTTT. This chain joins TRBV6-5 and TRBJ1-3; TRBD1 is a possible D gene (5 bases). Deletions cut 2 bases from V and 3 bases from J, with 14 bases between. This CDR3 spans 16 amino acids. Looked up from germline, CDR1 is MNHEY and CDR2 is SVGAGI.

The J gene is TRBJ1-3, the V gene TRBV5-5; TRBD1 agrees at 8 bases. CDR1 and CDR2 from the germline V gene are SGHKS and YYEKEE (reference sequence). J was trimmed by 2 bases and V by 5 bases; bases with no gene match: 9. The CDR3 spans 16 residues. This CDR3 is CASSYMTGATGNTIYF. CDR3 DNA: TGTGCCAGCAGTTATATGACAGGGGCGACTGGAAACACCATATATTTT.

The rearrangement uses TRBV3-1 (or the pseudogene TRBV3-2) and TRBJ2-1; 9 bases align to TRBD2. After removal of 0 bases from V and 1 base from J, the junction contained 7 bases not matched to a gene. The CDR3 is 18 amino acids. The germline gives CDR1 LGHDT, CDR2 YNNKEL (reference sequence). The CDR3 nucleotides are TGTGCCAGCAGCCAAGAGTATGCTAGCGGGATTTCCTACAATGAGCAGTTCTTC. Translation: CASSQEYASGISYNEQFF.

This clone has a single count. CDR3 in DNA: TGTGCCAGCAGCGTAGGTGGTAGCGGGGCGGGCGCAGATACGCAGTATTTT. Amino acid sequence: CASSVGGSGAGADTQYF. The chain uses TRBV9 and TRBJ2-3; 8 nucleotides line up with TRBD2. Germline assignment: CDR1 SGDLS and CDR2 YYNGEE. This CDR3 region has 17 residues. Losses at the gene ends were 0 bases for V and 4 bases for J; bases not matched to a gene: 10. Looking up the rest from reference TRBV9 and TRBJ2-3 gives the full variable domain: DSGVTQTPKHLITATGQRVTLRCSPRSGDLSVYWYQQSLDQGLQFLIQYYNGEERAKGNILERFSAQQFPDLHSELNLSSLELGDSALYFCASSVGGSGAGADTQYFGPGTRLTVL.

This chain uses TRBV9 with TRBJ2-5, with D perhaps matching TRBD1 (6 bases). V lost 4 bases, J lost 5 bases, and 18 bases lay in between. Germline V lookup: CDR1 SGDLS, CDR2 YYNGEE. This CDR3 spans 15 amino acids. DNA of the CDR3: TGTGCCAGCAGCCCCGGGTCACACACAGGGGAGACCCAGTACTTC. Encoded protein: CASSPGSHTGETQYF.

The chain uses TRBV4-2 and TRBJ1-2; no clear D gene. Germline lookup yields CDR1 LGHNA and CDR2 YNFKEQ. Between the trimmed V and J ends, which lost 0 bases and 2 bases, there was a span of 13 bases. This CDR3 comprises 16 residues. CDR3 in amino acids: CASSQEWERTNYGYTF. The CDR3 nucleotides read TGTGCCAGCAGCCAAGAGTGGGAGAGAACAAACTATGGCTACACCTTC.

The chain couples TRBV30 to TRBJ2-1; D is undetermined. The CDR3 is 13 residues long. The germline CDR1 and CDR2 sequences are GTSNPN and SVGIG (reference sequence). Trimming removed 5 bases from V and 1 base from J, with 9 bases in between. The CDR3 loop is CAWWVGSYNEQFF. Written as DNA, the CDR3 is TGTGCCTGGTGGGTAGGATCCTACAATGAGCAGTTCTTC.

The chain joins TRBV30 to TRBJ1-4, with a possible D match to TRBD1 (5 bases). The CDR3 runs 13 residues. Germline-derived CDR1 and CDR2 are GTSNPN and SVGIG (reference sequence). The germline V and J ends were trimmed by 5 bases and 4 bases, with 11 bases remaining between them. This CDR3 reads CAWSPGHNEKLFF. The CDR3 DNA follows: TGTGCCTGGTCCCCGGGGCATAATGAAAAACTGTTTTTT.

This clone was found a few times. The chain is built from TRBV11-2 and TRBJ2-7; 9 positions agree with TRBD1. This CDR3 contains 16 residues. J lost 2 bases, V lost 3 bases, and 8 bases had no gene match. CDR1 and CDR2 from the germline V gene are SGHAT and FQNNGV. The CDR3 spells CASSFNRGQATYEQYF. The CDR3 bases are TGTGCCAGCAGCTTCAACAGGGGGCAGGCCACCTACGAGCAGTACTTC.

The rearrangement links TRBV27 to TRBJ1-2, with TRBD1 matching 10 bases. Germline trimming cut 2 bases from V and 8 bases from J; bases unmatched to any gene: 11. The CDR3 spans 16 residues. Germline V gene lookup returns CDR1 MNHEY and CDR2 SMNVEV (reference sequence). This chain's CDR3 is CASSLVSGQGIEGYTF. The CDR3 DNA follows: TGTGCCAGCAGTTTAGTTTCGGGACAGGGGATTGAAGGCTACACCTTC.

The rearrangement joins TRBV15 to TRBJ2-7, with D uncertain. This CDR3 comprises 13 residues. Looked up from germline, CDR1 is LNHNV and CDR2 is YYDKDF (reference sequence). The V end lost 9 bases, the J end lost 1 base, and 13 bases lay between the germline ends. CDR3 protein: CATQSPGSYEQYF. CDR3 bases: TGTGCCACGCAGTCACCCGGGTCCTACGAGCAGTACTTC.

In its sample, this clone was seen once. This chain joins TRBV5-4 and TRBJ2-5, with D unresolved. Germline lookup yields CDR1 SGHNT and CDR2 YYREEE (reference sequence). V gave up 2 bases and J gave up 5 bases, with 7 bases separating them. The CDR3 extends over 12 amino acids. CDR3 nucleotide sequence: TGTGCCAGCAGCTTCCTACAGGAGACCCAGTACTTC. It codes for CASSFLQETQYF.

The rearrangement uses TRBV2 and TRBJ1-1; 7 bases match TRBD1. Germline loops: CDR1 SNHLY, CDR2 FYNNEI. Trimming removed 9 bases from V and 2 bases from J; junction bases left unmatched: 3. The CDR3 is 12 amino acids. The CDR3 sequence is CARNRGNTEAFF. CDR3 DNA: TGTGCCAGGAACAGGGGCAACACTGAAGCTTTCTTT. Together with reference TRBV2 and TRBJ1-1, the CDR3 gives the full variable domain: EPEVTQTPSHQVTQMGQEVILRCVPISNHLYFYWYRQILGQKVEFLVSFYNNEISEKSEIFDDQFSVERPDGSNFTLKIRSTKLEDSAMYFCARNRGNTEAFFGQGTRLTVV.

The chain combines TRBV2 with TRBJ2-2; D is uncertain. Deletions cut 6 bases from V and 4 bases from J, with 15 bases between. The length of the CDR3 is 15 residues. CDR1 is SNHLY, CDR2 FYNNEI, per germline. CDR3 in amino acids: CASRVTDQLTGELFF. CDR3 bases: TGTGCCAGCAGGGTTACCGATCAACTCACCGGGGAGCTGTTTTTT. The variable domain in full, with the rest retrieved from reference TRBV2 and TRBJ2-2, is EPEVTQTPSHQVTQMGQEVILRCVPISNHLYFYWYRQILGQKVEFLVSFYNNEISEKSEIFDDQFSVERPDGSNFTLKIRSTKLEDSAMYFCASRVTDQLTGELFFGEGSRLTVL.

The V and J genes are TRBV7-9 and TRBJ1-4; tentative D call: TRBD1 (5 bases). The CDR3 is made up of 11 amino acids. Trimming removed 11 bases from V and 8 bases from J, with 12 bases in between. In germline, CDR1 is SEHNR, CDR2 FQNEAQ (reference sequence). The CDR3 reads CAGTRGEKLFF. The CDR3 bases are TGTGCCGGCACTCGGGGCGAAAAACTGTTTTTT.

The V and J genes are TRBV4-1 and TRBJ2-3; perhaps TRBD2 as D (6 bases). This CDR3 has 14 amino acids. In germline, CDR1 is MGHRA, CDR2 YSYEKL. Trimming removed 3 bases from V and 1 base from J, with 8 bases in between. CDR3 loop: CASSHWGGTDTQYF. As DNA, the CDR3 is TGCGCCAGCAGCCATTGGGGGGGCACAGATACGCAGTATTTT.

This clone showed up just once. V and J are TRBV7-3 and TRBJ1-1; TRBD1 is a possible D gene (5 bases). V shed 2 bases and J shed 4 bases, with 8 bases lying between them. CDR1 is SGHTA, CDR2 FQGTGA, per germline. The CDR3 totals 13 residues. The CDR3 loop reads CASSLGGSTEAFF. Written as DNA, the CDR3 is TGTGCCAGCAGCTTAGGGGGGAGCACTGAAGCTTTCTTT.

CDR3 sequence (DNA): TGTGCCAGCAGTGAATCCCCCGGGGGGGTATCTGGGCAGCCCCAGCATTTT. As protein: CASSESPGGVSGQPQHF. The rearrangement joins TRBV6-1 to TRBJ1-5; D may be TRBD1 (5 bases). Germline V gives CDR1 MNHNS, CDR2 SASEGT. This CDR3 is 17 amino acids long. Trimming removed 2 bases from V and 7 bases from J, with 21 bases in between.

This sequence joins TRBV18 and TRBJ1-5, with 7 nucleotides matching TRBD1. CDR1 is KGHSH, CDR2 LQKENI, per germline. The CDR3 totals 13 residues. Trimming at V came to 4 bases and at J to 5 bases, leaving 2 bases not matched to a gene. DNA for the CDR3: TGTGCCAGCTCACAGGGGGCGGATCAGCCCCAGCATTTT. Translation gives CASSQGADQPQHF.

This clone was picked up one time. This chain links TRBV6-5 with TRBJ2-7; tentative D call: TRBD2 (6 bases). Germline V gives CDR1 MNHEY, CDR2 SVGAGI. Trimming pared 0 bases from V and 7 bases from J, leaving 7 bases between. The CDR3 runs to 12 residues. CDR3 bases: TGTGCCAGCAGTTACTCGGGGGGAGAGCAGTACTTC. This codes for CASSYSGGEQYF.

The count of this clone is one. DNA for the CDR3: TGCGCCAGCAGCTCGGGAATCACAGATACGCAGTATTTT. It encodes CASSSGITDTQYF. The chain joins TRBV5-1 to TRBJ2-3, with a possible D match to TRBD2 (5 bases). CDR3 length equals 13 residues. Per the germline V gene, CDR1 is SGHRS and CDR2 is YFSETQ. V lost 3 bases, J lost 2 bases, and 7 bases lay in between.

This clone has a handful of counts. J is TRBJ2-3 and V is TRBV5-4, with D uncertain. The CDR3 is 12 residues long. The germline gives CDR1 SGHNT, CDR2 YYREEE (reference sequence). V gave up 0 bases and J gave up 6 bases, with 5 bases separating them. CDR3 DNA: TGTGCCAGCAGCTTGGATTGGGATACGCAGTATTTT. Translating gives CASSLDWDTQYF.

The CDR3 DNA follows: TGCGCCAGCAGGTCCGCGGCAGCAGATAATTCACCCCTCCACTTT. Translation gives CASRSAAADNSPLHF. The chain couples TRBV5-1 to TRBJ1-6; D is uncertain. CDR1 SGHRS and CDR2 YFSETQ come from the germline V gene. Trimming cost V 5 bases and J 5 bases, with 14 bases left between them. The CDR3 is 15 residues long.